Presented here are 30 T cell receptor beta chains from one specimen sequenced in a study of blood T cell repertoires in COVID-19. TCRdb keeps only in-frame clones here, not all; method: immunoSEQ multiplex PCR. The sample lists 75,000 to 95,000 clones, around nine tenths occurring once. The sample taken for sequencing was peripheral blood. The receptors originated from a man in his fifties or sixties with acute or convalescent COVID-19.

The V gene is TRBV6-2 or TRBV6-3, the J gene TRBJ1-2, with D hard to call. The CDR3 length is 13 residues. CDR1 is MNHEY and CDR2 is SVGEGT in the germline V gene. Trimming pared 5 bases from V and 6 bases from J, leaving 13 bases between. The CDR3 protein is CASSPRWWDGYTF. DNA for the CDR3: TGTGCCAGCAGTCCCAGGTGGTGGGATGGCTACACCTTC.

The V and J genes are TRBV2 and TRBJ1-3; D remains unclear. V lost 7 bases to trimming and J lost 4 bases, with 11 bases between them. This CDR3 region has 13 residues. Germline CDR1 SNHLY, CDR2 FYNNEI. The CDR3 DNA is TGTGCCAGCACCGGCGGAATGGGAAACACCATATATTTT. This translates into CASTGGMGNTIYF.

This clone is a singleton in its sample. The chain is built from TRBV2 and TRBJ1-2; 7 nucleotides match TRBD1. J was trimmed by 4 bases and V by 1 base; bases with no gene match: 6. CDR3 size: 15 residues. In germline, CDR1 is SNHLY, CDR2 FYNNEI. The CDR3 bases are TGTGCCAGCAGTGAAGGCTACAGGGGAGTCTATGGCTACACCTTC. Protein: CASSEGYRGVYGYTF. Together with reference TRBV2 and TRBJ1-2, the CDR3 gives the full variable domain: EPEVTQTPSHQVTQMGQEVILRCVPISNHLYFYWYRQILGQKVEFLVSFYNNEISEKSEIFDDQFSVERPDGSNFTLKIRSTKLEDSAMYFCASSEGYRGVYGYTFGSGTRLTVV.

The chain joins TRBV27 to TRBJ2-3; D uncertain. The CDR3 spans 14 residues. Germline V gives CDR1 MNHEY, CDR2 SMNVEV (reference sequence). Between the trimmed V and J ends, which lost 8 bases and 2 bases, there was a span of 14 bases. CDR3 region: CASEKKRLTDTQYF. In DNA form, the CDR3 reads TGTGCCAGCGAAAAGAAGCGCCTCACAGATACGCAGTATTTT.

The rearrangement links TRBV5-1 to TRBJ2-7; 7 bases line up with TRBD1. CDR1 is SGHRS, CDR2 YFSETQ, per germline. This CDR3 has 14 amino acids. The V and J ends lost 4 bases and 2 bases, in that order; junction bases with no gene match: 6. The CDR3: CASSPSTGTYEQYF. The CDR3 DNA sequence: TGCGCCAGCAGCCCTTCGACAGGGACCTACGAGCAGTACTTC.

Here the CDR3 DNA reads TGTGCCAGTATGTTTGACAGGAGCTCCTATAATTCACCCCTCCACTTT. The encoded protein is CASMFDRSSYNSPLHF. The chain recombines TRBV6-6 with TRBJ1-6, with D maybe TRBD1 (6 bases). The V gene's germline CDR1 is MNHNY and CDR2 SVGAGI (reference sequence). V shed 9 bases and J shed 0 bases, with 15 bases lying between them. CDR3 length: 16 amino acids.

This clone was seen only once. V and J are TRBV5-1 and TRBJ2-3; 7 bases match TRBD2. CDR1 and CDR2 from the germline V gene are SGHRS and YFSETQ. The CDR3 sequence is 13 residues long. J gave up 4 bases and V 4 bases, and 3 bases lay outside the gene matches. CDR3 sequence: CASSRTRSDTQYF. The DNA of the CDR3 is TGCGCCAGCAGCAGGACTAGGTCAGATACGCAGTATTTT. Complete variable domain (other parts from reference TRBV5-1 and TRBJ2-3): KAGVTQTPRYLIKTRGQQVTLSCSPISGHRSVSWYQQTPGQGLQFLFEYFSETQRNKGNFPGRFSGRQFSNSRSEMNVSTLELGDSALYLCASSRTRSDTQYFGPGTRLTVL.

With regard to this clone: At one boundary the junction diverges from the germline segment, which might be a read error. The chain links TRBV12-3 or TRBV12-4 to TRBJ2-1; D remains ambiguous. CDR3 length equals 12 residues. The CDR3 DNA sequence: TGTGCCAGCAGTTCGACCCTCAGCAGAGGCCTCTTC. Translating gives CASSSTLSRGLF.

The rearrangement joins TRBV13 to TRBJ2-1, with D maybe TRBD2 (7 bases). Trimming left V 3 bases short and J 8 bases short, with 11 bases between. Germline CDR1 PRHDT, CDR2 FYEKMQ (reference sequence). The CDR3 has 13 amino acids. CDR3 DNA sequence: TGTGCCAGCAGCTTCAGGGAGGGGGATGAGCAGTTCTTC. Its protein product is CASSFREGDEQFF.

The rearrangement uses TRBV9 and TRBJ2-1, with 10 bases matching TRBD2. From germline, CDR1 is SGDLS and CDR2 YYNGEE. The CDR3 consists of 16 residues. The trim removed 4 bases at V and 2 bases at J, leaving 6 bases unmatched. This chain's CDR3 is CASSLERGGPYNEQFF. As DNA, the CDR3 is TGTGCCAGCAGCTTGGAGCGGGGGGGCCCCTACAATGAGCAGTTCTTC.

V and J are TRBV5-4 and TRBJ1-2; tentatively, D is TRBD1 (6 bases). Trimming left V 4 bases short and J 0 bases short, with 13 bases between. The CDR3 is 15 amino acids. Looked up from germline, CDR1 is SGHNT and CDR2 is YYREEE (reference sequence). As DNA, the CDR3 is TGTGCCAGCAGCAGCCTACAGGGAGCTAACTATGGCTACACCTTC. Amino acid sequence: CASSSLQGANYGYTF.

The V and J genes are TRBV6-6 and TRBJ1-2, with D unresolved. The CDR3 runs to 13 residues. V lost 8 bases to trimming and J lost 4 bases, with 14 bases between them. The V gene's germline CDR1 is MNHNY and CDR2 SVGAGI (reference sequence). The CDR3 sequence: CASVLGPLYGYTF. CDR3 coding DNA: TGTGCCAGCGTCCTGGGCCCCCTCTATGGCTACACCTTC.

The chain carries TRBV9 and TRBJ2-7; D is unresolved. The CDR3 is 15 residues long. V was pared by 4 bases and J by 4 bases, with 18 bases between. Germline V gene data show CDR1 as SGDLS and CDR2 as YYNGEE. The CDR3 here is CASSPVFESGYEQYF. The CDR3 nucleotides read TGTGCCAGCAGCCCCGTATTTGAATCCGGGTACGAGCAGTACTTC. Drawing the rest from reference TRBV9 and TRBJ2-7, the complete variable domain is DSGVTQTPKHLITATGQRVTLRCSPRSGDLSVYWYQQSLDQGLQFLIQYYNGEERAKGNILERFSAQQFPDLHSELNLSSLELGDSALYFCASSPVFESGYEQYFGPGTRLTVT.

The chain is built from TRBV5-4 and TRBJ2-5; no definite D call. Germline CDR1 SGHNT, CDR2 YYREEE (reference sequence). Trimming took off 3 bases at V and 3 bases at J, with 9 bases between the two ends. The CDR3 runs to 13 residues. CDR3 amino acids: CASSSPPEETQYF. DNA of the CDR3: TGTGCCAGCAGCTCCCCCCCCGAAGAGACCCAGTACTTC.

V gene TRBV7-2 combines with J gene TRBJ2-2; D may be TRBD2 (5 bases). Trimming left V 1 base short and J 4 bases short, with 10 bases between. The CDR3 spans 15 residues. Per germline, CDR1 SGHTA and CDR2 FQGNSA. The CDR3 region is CASSLVPGFTGELFF. CDR3 nucleotides: TGTGCCAGCAGCTTAGTACCGGGGTTCACCGGGGAGCTGTTTTTT.

J is TRBJ1-1 and V is TRBV5-1; 12 nucleotides align to TRBD1. The CDR3 contains 18 residues. J gave up 1 base and V 3 bases, and 10 bases lay outside the gene matches. The germline CDR1 and CDR2 sequences are SGHRS and YFSETQ. The CDR3 DNA reads as TGCGCCAGCAGCTATTCACCGGGACAGGGGGCAGGGAACACTGAAGCTTTCTTT. Translating gives CASSYSPGQGAGNTEAFF.

V usage is TRBV11-2 and J usage is TRBJ1-2, with D possibly TRBD1 on 5 matching bases. Trimming pared 0 bases from V and 8 bases from J, leaving 10 bases between. Germline CDR1 reads SGHAT; CDR2 reads FQNNGV. There are 13 residues in the CDR3. In DNA, the CDR3 is TGTGCCAGCAGCTTAGAGGGAGGGGTCGGCTACACCTTC. Amino acid sequence: CASSLEGGVGYTF.

This clone was recorded only once. The V gene is TRBV5-3, the J gene TRBJ1-5; D is perhaps TRBD1 (5 bases). TRBV5-3 is an open reading frame, and its role is uncertain. The CDR3 extends over 18 amino acids. V shed 8 bases and J shed 1 base, with 25 bases lying between them. CDR3 nucleotide sequence: TGTGCCAGGGGAGGAAGGGACGTCAAGGGGTGCAGCAATCAGCCCCAGCATTTT. The encoded protein is CARGGRDVKGCSNQPQHF.

This clone was seen a single time. The chain recombines TRBV21-1 with TRBJ1-1; no check of the table's D call, TRBD1, against the DNA was made. TRBV21-1 represents a pseudogene. CDR3 length: 20 amino acids. The CDR3 nucleotides read TGTGCCAGCAGCAAGCCGAGCGGACAGGGGATTTCAAAGGGGAACACTGAAGCTTTCTTT. It is translated as CASSKPSGQGISKGNTEAFF.

The chain uses TRBV4-1 and TRBJ2-7; 8 positions match TRBD2. With 1 base clipped from V and 4 bases from J, the junction kept 6 bases outside the gene matches. Germline loops: CDR1 MGHRA, CDR2 YSYEKL. The CDR3 extends over 15 amino acids. The CDR3 here is CASSQGISGAYEQYF. For the CDR3, the DNA is TGCGCCAGCAGCCAAGGTATTAGCGGGGCGTACGAGCAGTACTTC.

This chain joins TRBV29-1 and TRBJ1-1; D unclear. There are 13 residues in the CDR3. V lost 7 bases to trimming and J lost 0 bases, with 12 bases between them. Germline V gives CDR1 SQVTM, CDR2 ANQGSEA. Here the CDR3 DNA reads TGCAGCGCCTACAGCAGTTTGAACACTGAAGCTTTCTTT. Its protein is CSAYSSLNTEAFF. The full variable domain, with the rest looked up from reference TRBV29-1 and TRBJ1-1, is SAVISQKPSRDICQRGTSLTIQCQVDSQVTMMFWYRQQPGQSLTLIATANQGSEATYESGFVIDKFPISRPNLTFSTLTVSNMSPEDSSIYLCSAYSSLNTEAFFGQGTRLTVV.

The CDR3 DNA sequence: TGTGCCAGCAGTTACGCGGTCCCGAACACTGAAGCTTTCTTT. This encodes CASSYAVPNTEAFF. The V call is TRBV6-2 or TRBV6-3, the J call TRBJ1-1, with no clear D. V dropped 2 bases and J dropped 1 base, with 8 bases sitting between them. This CDR3 region has 14 residues. Germline V gives CDR1 MNHEY, CDR2 SVGEGT.

The chain combines TRBV5-1 with TRBJ1-3, with 8 nucleotides matching TRBD1. The CDR3 loop spans 16 amino acids. V trimming: 0 bases; J trimming: 3 bases; junction bases outside the gene matches: 5. CDR1 is SGHRS and CDR2 is YFSETQ in the germline V gene. CDR3 protein: CASSLGQGARGNTIYF. Written as DNA, the CDR3 is TGCGCCAGCAGCTTGGGGCAGGGGGCGCGTGGAAACACCATATATTTT.

The rearrangement joins TRBV9 to TRBJ2-5, with D possibly being TRBD2 (6 bases). The V gene's germline CDR1 is SGDLS and CDR2 YYNGEE. V was cut by 2 bases and J by 0 bases, with 11 bases left in between. The CDR3 extends over 15 amino acids. CDR3 DNA: TGTGCCAGCAGCGTCGGGGCGGGGAACCAAGAGACCCAGTACTTC. Translation: CASSVGAGNQETQYF.

In its sample, this clone was seen once. The chain employs TRBV27 and TRBJ1-1; D unclear. CDR1 is MNHEY, CDR2 SMNVEV, per germline (reference sequence). Trimming shortened V by 5 bases and J by 4 bases, and 11 bases separated the two germline ends. The CDR3 extends over 13 amino acids. The DNA for the CDR3 is TGTGCCAGCAGTCCCCACTATAGCACTGAAGCTTTCTTT. It codes for CASSPHYSTEAFF.

This clone was picked up many times. The gene calls are TRBV10-3 and TRBJ1-5; 7 nucleotides align to TRBD1. Germline V gives CDR1 ENHRY, CDR2 SYGVKD. V shed 1 base, J shed 7 bases, and the junction held 4 bases outside the gene matches. The CDR3 extends over 14 amino acids. For the CDR3, the DNA is TGTGCCATCAGTGAGTTACAGGGGCAACAGCCCCAGCATTTT. Protein sequence: CAISELQGQQPQHF.

The chain carries TRBV7-3 and TRBJ2-1; D might be TRBD2 (6 bases). Germline loops: CDR1 SGHTA, CDR2 FQGTGA. There are 14 residues in the CDR3. V gave up 4 bases and J gave up 5 bases, with 12 bases separating them. This CDR3 reads CASSWFVADNEQFF. In DNA form, the CDR3 reads TGTGCCAGCAGCTGGTTTGTAGCGGACAATGAGCAGTTCTTC. Together with reference TRBV7-3 and TRBJ2-1, the CDR3 gives the full variable domain: GAGVSQTPSNKVTEKGKYVELRCDPISGHTALYWYRQSLGQGPEFLIYFQGTGAADDSGLPNDRFFAVRPEGSVSTLKIQRTERGDSAVYLCASSWFVADNEQFFGPGTRLTVL.

The chain couples TRBV5-1 to TRBJ1-5; D unresolved. The CDR3 consists of 11 residues. The V end was cut by 9 bases, the J end by 5 bases, with 9 bases between. Germline CDR1 reads SGHRS; CDR2 reads YFSETQ. The CDR3 DNA follows: TGCGCCATCCTGAGAGATCAGCCCCAGCATTTT. It yields the protein CAILRDQPQHF. Filled out from reference TRBV5-1 and TRBJ1-5, the complete variable domain reads KAGVTQTPRYLIKTRGQQVTLSCSPISGHRSVSWYQQTPGQGLQFLFEYFSETQRNKGNFPGRFSGRQFSNSRSEMNVSTLELGDSALYLCAILRDQPQHFGDGTRLSIL.

The gene calls are TRBV5-5 and TRBJ1-4; 7 bases are a match to TRBD1. Trimming removed 0 bases from V and 5 bases from J; junction bases left unmatched: 4. This CDR3 has 15 residues. CDR1 is SGHKS, CDR2 YYEKEE, per germline (reference sequence). The CDR3 DNA follows: TGTGCCAGCAGCTTGGAAGGGACAGCGAATGAAAAACTGTTTTTT. Translation gives CASSLEGTANEKLFF. The entire variable domain, with the rest obtained from reference TRBV5-5 and TRBJ1-4, is as follows: DAGVTQSPTHLIKTRGQQVTLRCSPISGHKSVSWYQQVLGQGPQFIFQYYEKEERGRGNFPDRFSARQFPNYSSELNVNALLLGDSALYLCASSLEGTANEKLFFGSGTQLSVL.

A single count supports this clone. The chain employs TRBV2 and TRBJ2-3, with 7 bases matching TRBD2. Trimming removed 10 bases from V and 3 bases from J; junction bases left unmatched: 7. The CDR3 consists of 13 residues. Germline V gene data show CDR1 as SNHLY and CDR2 as FYNNEI. The CDR3 here is CAMGGGLTDTQYF. The DNA of the CDR3 is TGTGCCATGGGGGGGGGTCTTACAGATACGCAGTATTTT.